This TCR beta chain was obtained from a study of shared clonotypes between healthy human individuals. Study details: Aged 18 to 49, the donors were a couple of women and a few men.

At the deep level, the assay was run. Generated by immunoSEQ multiplex PCR, the TCRdb table keeps only in-frame clones and is missing some. The table includes approximately 2,000,000 clones, 92% detected once. Negatively enriched CD4+ T cells were divided by CD45RA into naive and memory. Germline lookup yields CDR1 SGHTA and CDR2 FQGNSA. J lost 0 bases, V lost 5 bases, and 7 bases had no gene match. This CDR3 has 16 amino acids. The clonotype originates from a man aged 18 to 30 in good health. Some clones in this sample may be carry-over from other donors' samples. The sample was naive CD4+ T cells from PBMCs. Stated subset: CD45RA+ positively selected. The rearrangement links TRBV7-2 to TRBJ2-5, with TRBD1 matching over 9 bases. The DNA for the CDR3 is TGTGCCAGCAGCCCGATCGGGACAGGGTACCAAGAGACCCAGTACTTC. As protein: CASSPIGTGYQETQYF.